This T cell receptor beta chain originates from a study of shared clonotypes between healthy human individuals. Study-wide points: Limitation of the genetic and exposure-history diversity represented came from the few donors. Sorted-subset samples were not fully sequenced, rarefaction indicated. Naive subsets generally had larger estimated richness than memory subsets.

Naivety among CD8 cells was defined by CD45RO negativity and positive CCR7 selection, thereby excluding terminally differentiated effector memory CD45RA+ cells. Data came from immunoSEQ multiplex PCR; TCRdb stores just in-frame clones and leaves some out. The data show approximately 1.9 million clones, approximately 92% seen once. As for this clone: Its antigen is unidentified.

Sequenced material: naive CD8+ T cells from PBMCs. The receptor was derived from a man aged 18-30 years in good health. Some clones in this sample may be carry-over from other donors' samples.

The CDR3 sequence is CASSDPAGVSNYGYTF. The CDR3 coding sequence is TGTGCCAGCAGTGATCCGGCCGGAGTTTCTAACTATGGCTACACCTTC. J is TRBJ1-2 and V is TRBV6-1; unclear D gene. The CDR3 contains 16 residues. V lost 3 bases and J lost 0, with 14 bases in between. Germline loops: CDR1 MNHNS, CDR2 SASEGT.